One sample yielded the 12 T cell receptor beta chains listed below, sequenced in a study of cytomegalovirus exposure and HLA in healthy donors. The PCR contained 60 Vbeta and 13 Jbeta primers. Assay used: immunoSEQ multiplex PCR; TCRdb lists only in-frame clones, some missing. This sample has about 75,000 clones, with approximately 78% found just once. Sequenced material: PBMCs. All receptors derive from a man between 18 and 29 years old in good health and CMV-seronegative.

In this sample, this clone is medium-sized. The J gene is TRBJ2-2, the V gene TRBV6-1, with 8 bases identical to TRBD2. This CDR3 spans 16 amino acids. V lost 3 bases, J lost 6 bases, and 9 bases stayed unmatched. The V gene's germline CDR1 is MNHNS and CDR2 SASEGT. This CDR3 reads CASSDPGLGLAGELFF. In DNA form, the CDR3 reads TGTGCCAGCAGTGATCCGGGACTAGGATTGGCCGGGGAGCTGTTTTTT.

This sequence joins TRBV2 and TRBJ2-7, with TRBD2 matching 10 bases. Germline lookup yields CDR1 SNHLY and CDR2 FYNNEI. This CDR3 is 16 amino acids long. The V gene end was trimmed by 2 bases and the J gene end by 2 bases; junction bases not matched to a gene: 6. The CDR3 bases are TGTGCCAGCAGTGAAACTCTAGCGGGGGTAACCTACGAGCAGTACTTC. Its translation is CASSETLAGVTYEQYF.

CDR3 residues: CASGILAEQFF. CDR3 in DNA: TGTGCCAGCGGCATATTGGCTGAGCAGTTCTTC. This chain uses TRBV2 with TRBJ2-1; D uncertain. The germline gives CDR1 SNHLY, CDR2 FYNNEI. Trimming left V 8 bases short and J 9 bases short, with 11 bases between. The CDR3 spans 11 residues.

The V gene is TRBV4-1, the J gene TRBJ2-6; maybe TRBD1 (6 bases). This CDR3 has 19 residues. Germline values: CDR1 MGHRA, CDR2 YSYEKL. Trimming took off 4 bases at V and 6 bases at J, with 25 bases between the two ends. The CDR3: CASSPEWTVGLWEANVLTF. CDR3 nucleotide sequence: TGCGCCAGCAGCCCAGAATGGACAGTGGGTCTCTGGGAGGCCAACGTCCTGACTTTC.

This clone has just a few counts. In DNA, the CDR3 is TGTGCCAGCAGCTCCAGTTCTTTCGGGGTCTACAATGAGCAGTTCTTC. Encoded protein: CASSSSSFGVYNEQFF. V is TRBV7-9 and J is TRBJ2-1; TRBD2 is a possible D gene (5 bases). Germline V gene sequence: CDR1 SEHNR, CDR2 FQNEAQ (reference sequence). The CDR3 is 16 amino acids. V was trimmed by 4 bases and J by 3 bases, leaving 16 bases between them.

The chain joins TRBV27 to TRBJ2-7; D is perhaps TRBD1 (5 bases). The germline V gene has CDR1 MNHEY and CDR2 SMNVEV (reference sequence). CDR3 length equals 15 residues. V was clipped by 4 bases and J by 2 bases, with 15 bases between them. The CDR3 DNA reads TGTGCCAGCAGTTCATACGACAGCCGAACCTACGAGCAGTACTTC. Translating it yields CASSSYDSRTYEQYF.

The V gene is TRBV6-1, the J gene TRBJ2-5; 8 bases map to TRBD2. Unmatched junction bases numbered 8, after V lost 4 bases and J lost 4 bases. CDR3 length: 15 amino acids. Looked up from germline, CDR1 is MNHNS and CDR2 is SASEGT. CDR3 sequence: CASSAQGLVSETQYF. The CDR3 nucleotides read TGTGCCAGCAGTGCGCAGGGACTAGTTTCAGAGACCCAGTACTTC.

This chain connects TRBV6-6 to TRBJ1-1, with a tentative D call TRBD1 (5 bases). This CDR3 is 11 amino acids long. The germline CDR1 and CDR2 sequences are MNHNY and SVGAGI (reference sequence). Trimming pared 9 bases from V and 11 bases from J, leaving 16 bases between. CDR3 DNA: TGTGCCAGTTCTGGGGCGGATCCCGCTTTCTTT. Translating gives CASSGADPAFF.

The chain couples TRBV27 to TRBJ2-7; 12 bases agree with TRBD2. CDR3 length: 14 residues. CDR1 is MNHEY and CDR2 is SMNVEV in the germline V gene (reference sequence). Germline trimming cut 4 bases from V and 4 bases from J; bases unmatched to any gene: 2. CDR3 in DNA: TGTGCCAGCAGTTCGACTAGCGGGAGTTACGAGCAGTACTTC. Protein product: CASSSTSGSYEQYF.

The chain employs TRBV28 and TRBJ1-6, with 8 bases that match TRBD1. The germline V gene encodes CDR1 MDHEN and CDR2 SYDVKM. J was trimmed by 0 bases and V by 0 bases; bases with no gene match: 7. CDR3 length equals 19 residues. CDR3 sequence reads: CASSLWDRARSSYNSPLHF. The CDR3 DNA reads TGTGCCAGCAGTTTATGGGACAGGGCAAGGAGCTCCTATAATTCACCCCTCCACTTT.

This chain connects TRBV20-1 to TRBJ1-1; D gene ambiguous. Trimming pared 6 bases from V and 10 bases from J, leaving 9 bases between. The CDR3 runs to 9 residues. From germline, CDR1 is DFQATT and CDR2 SNEGSKA (reference sequence). CDR3 in DNA: TGCAGTGCAACGGGATCAGCTTTCTTT. It yields the protein CSATGSAFF.

CDR3 in DNA: TGTGCCAGCAGCTCGGGGATTCGGACCTACGAGCAGTACTTC. Translating it yields CASSSGIRTYEQYF. The chain links TRBV5-6 to TRBJ2-7; maybe TRBD2 (5 bases). The CDR3 is 14 amino acids. Trimming took off 3 bases at V and 2 bases at J, with 12 bases between the two ends. The V gene's germline CDR1 is SGHDT and CDR2 YYEEEE. Based on the CDR3 plus reference TRBV5-6 and TRBJ2-7, the full variable domain is DAGVTQSPTHLIKTRGQQVTLRCSPKSGHDTVSWYQQALGQGPQFIFQYYEEEERQRGNFPDRFSGHQFPNYSSELNVNALLLGDSALYLCASSSGIRTYEQYFGPGTRLTVT.